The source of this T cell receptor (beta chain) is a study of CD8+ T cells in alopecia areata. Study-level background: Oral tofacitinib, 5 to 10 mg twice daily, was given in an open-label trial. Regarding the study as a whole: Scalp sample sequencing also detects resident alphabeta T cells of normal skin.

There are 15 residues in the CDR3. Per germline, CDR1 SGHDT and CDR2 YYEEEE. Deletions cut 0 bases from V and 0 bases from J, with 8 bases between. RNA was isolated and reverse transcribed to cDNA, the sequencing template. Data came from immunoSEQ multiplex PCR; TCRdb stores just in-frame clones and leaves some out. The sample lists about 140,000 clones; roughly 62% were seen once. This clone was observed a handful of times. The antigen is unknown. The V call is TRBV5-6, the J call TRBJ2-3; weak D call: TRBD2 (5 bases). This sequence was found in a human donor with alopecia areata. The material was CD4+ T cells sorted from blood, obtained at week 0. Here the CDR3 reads CASSLALASTDTQYF. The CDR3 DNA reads TGTGCCAGCAGCTTGGCCCTAGCAAGCACAGATACGCAGTATTTT. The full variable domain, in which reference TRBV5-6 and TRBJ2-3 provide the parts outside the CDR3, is DAGVTQSPTHLIKTRGQQVTLRCSPKSGHDTVSWYQQALGQGPQFIFQYYEEEERQRGNFPDRFSGHQFPNYSSELNVNALLLGDSALYLCASSLALASTDTQYFGPGTRLTVL.